This TCR beta chain was observed in a study of Ad26.COV2.S vaccination and SARS-CoV-2 variants (dated by TCRdb to the early 2020s). Study-wide context: Donors in the vaccine arm were drawn from COV1001, a phase I-IIa trial of Ad26.COV2.S in healthy adults that was multicentre, randomized, double-blind and placebo-controlled. Dosing of Ad26.COV2.S was intramuscular, at either 5x10^10 or 1x10^11 viral particles, delivered as one shot or as two shots spaced 56 days apart. The specificity and breadth of SARS-CoV-2-reactive T cell receptors after Ad26.COV2.S vaccination were assessed by TCRbeta repertoire sequencing. The TCR-sequenced set comprised around 30 samples: some 19 Ad26.COV2.S vaccine recipients, 5 placebo recipients and 8 SARS-CoV-2 convalescent individuals. Participants in the trial were split at random into five groups of five each, receiving low-dose or high-dose Ad26.COV2.S once or twice, or else placebo on both occasions. Investigators did not know the trial group allocation while performing experiments and assessing outcomes. What the study reported, not specific to this receptor: The study was not powered for comparison of responses between vaccine doses or regimens. It was noted by the authors that total T cell responses may have been underestimated by the TCR breadth and depth analyses. Substantial breadth of spike-specific CD8+ and CD4+ T cell responses was reported after vaccination. Vaccine and placebo recipients had similar non-spike TCR breadth, a finding consistent with the vaccine containing only spike. Ad26.COV2.S recipients had higher spike-specific TCR breadth than placebo recipients (P = 0.0014).

The treatment or condition label on this specimen signifies: roughly 19 received Ad26.COV2.S at low or high dose, single or two shots; roughly five received placebo; per-sample allocation not given. Repertoires of vaccine and placebo recipients were sequenced from samples collected on day 63 after the first injection. Cohort 1b enrolled about two dozen adults aged 18-55 years at a single site in Boston, USA, between 29 July and 7 August 2020. Ad26.COV2.S consisted of a replication-incompetent adenovirus type 26 vector by which a prefusion-stabilized SARS-CoV-2 spike protein from the original Wuhan strain was expressed. Of note for this clone: Its antigen remains undetermined. The sample holds no much larger clone one base away, and base qualities are not on file.

The immunoSEQ Assay was the method used to sequence TCRbeta CDR3 regions. After extraction, genomic DNA underwent amplification by bias-controlled multiplex PCR, followed by high-throughput sequencing. Per the authors' processing: Collapsing and filtering of sequences were performed to quantify the absolute abundance of each unique TCRbeta CDR3 region. T cell fraction was estimated by normalizing TCRbeta template counts to usable DNA, which was measured by amplifying reference genes present in all nucleated cells. Repertoire TCRs were annotated as SARS-CoV-2-specific by exact matching of V gene, CDR3 amino acid sequence and J gene to a known reactive TCR set. MIRA supplied the reference SARS-CoV-2 TCR set, which was filtered for enrichment in COVID-19-positive ImmuneCODE repertoires so that public or cross-reactive TCRs were removed. Based on the MIRA antigens, annotated TCRs were further analysed at the level of specific ORF or position within ORF. Breadth was defined as annotated unique rearrangements over total unique productive rearrangements; depth was the summed frequency of those rearrangements. Two-sided Wilcoxon rank-sum tests were applied when comparing TCR breadth between groups. Not all clones reach the TCRdb copy of this immuneACCESS table, which keeps in-frame sequences only. Checked studies attribute under half of the gap to unresolved V genes and leave the rest unexplained. Clone size and V and J calls were adopted from that table, with D and trimming inferred from the DNA. For this sample there are about 350,000 clones; approximately 81% appear just once. The ten largest make up approximately 3.5% of the sample.

Trimming removed 6 bases from V and 0 bases from J, leaving 14 bases between the germline ends. From its cysteine to its phenylalanine, the CDR3 spans 14 amino acids. The CDR3 DNA has 42 bases and is translated from base 1. CDR1 and CDR2 were assigned from the germline V gene as SQVTM and ANQGSEA. This specimen was peripheral blood, taken in a trial of Ad26.COV2.S vaccine versus placebo. The chain is made from TRBV29-1 and TRBJ1-1; the D gene is unclear. This TCR was sampled from a person aged 18-60 years who received the Ad26.COV2.S COVID-19 vaccine or a placebo. The nucleotides read TGCAGCGTGCCATCCTGGGGAGTGAACACTGAAGCTTTCTTT. This translates into CSVPSWGVNTEAFF.